This entry lists 20 T cell receptor beta chains sequenced from one sample in a study of blood T cell repertoires in COVID-19. Produced via immunoSEQ multiplex PCR; TCRdb's table is partial and in-frame only. Among fewer than 200,000 clones, 87% were seen once, and the ten largest hold roughly 0.9%. The specimen sequenced was peripheral blood. These receptors all come from a woman younger than 30 who had recovered from COVID-19.

The chain has TRBV15 and TRBJ1-5, with D tentatively TRBD1 (5 bases). Per germline, CDR1 LNHNV and CDR2 YYDKDF (reference sequence). The V gene lost 3 bases and the J gene lost 2 bases, with 8 bases spanning the gap. This CDR3 spans 14 amino acids. Written as DNA, the CDR3 is TGTGCCACCAGCAGGGACATCGGCAATCAGCCCCAGCATTTT. Translated, it gives CATSRDIGNQPQHF. The whole variable domain, remainder taken from reference TRBV15 and TRBJ1-5, is DAMVIQNPRYQVTQFGKPVTLSCSQTLNHNVMYWYQQKSSQAPKLLFHYYDKDFNNEADTPDNFQSRRPNTSFCFLDIRSPGLGDTAMYLCATSRDIGNQPQHFGDGTRLSIL.

The chain joins TRBV7-8 to TRBJ2-1; the match to TRBD1 covers 7 bases. The CDR3 covers 14 residues. The junction had 5 bases not matched to a gene; V was cut back by 5 bases and J by 4 bases. Per the germline V gene, CDR1 is SGHVS and CDR2 is FQNEAQ. CDR3 DNA sequence: TGTGCCAGCAGCCCCCGGGACAGATACAATGAGCAGTTCTTC. It encodes CASSPRDRYNEQFF. Based on the CDR3 plus reference TRBV7-8 and TRBJ2-1, the full variable domain is GAGVSQSPRYKVAKRGQDVALRCDPISGHVSLFWYQQALGQGPEFLTYFQNEAQLDKSGLPSDRFFAERPEGSVSTLKIQRTQQEDSAVYLCASSPRDRYNEQFFGPGTRLTVL.

Written as DNA, the CDR3 is TGTGCCAGCAGTGAAAGTTGGAGTTTTGAGACCCAGTACTTC. Translated, it gives CASSESWSFETQYF. This sequence joins TRBV2 and TRBJ2-5, with no clear D. The germline V gene encodes CDR1 SNHLY and CDR2 FYNNEI. Trimming removed 2 bases from V and 5 bases from J, with 12 bases in between. The CDR3 sequence is 14 residues long.

This clone was counted only a few times. This sequence joins TRBV6-6 and TRBJ1-1; D remains unclear. V was clipped by 0 bases and J by 1 base, with 6 bases between them. This CDR3 has 14 residues. The germline V gene encodes CDR1 MNHNY and CDR2 SVGAGI (reference sequence). CDR3 DNA: TGTGCCAGCAGTTACTCGCAGTCGAACACTGAAGCTTTCTTT. Its translation: CASSYSQSNTEAFF.

The chain employs TRBV5-6 and TRBJ2-7, with 7 nucleotides matching TRBD1. The trim removed 4 bases at V and 2 bases at J, leaving 12 bases unmatched. From germline, CDR1 is SGHDT and CDR2 YYEEEE. CDR3 length: 16 amino acids. The CDR3 DNA reads TGTGCCAGCAGCCCAATGTGGACAGGTACAACCTACGAGCAGTACTTC. It yields the protein CASSPMWTGTTYEQYF.

This rearrangement joins TRBV24-1 to TRBJ1-1, with TRBD1 identical over 8 bases. Per the germline V gene, CDR1 is KGHDR and CDR2 is SFDVKD. V dropped 3 bases and J dropped 11; count of bases not matched to a gene: 7. This CDR3 region has 13 residues. The CDR3 spells CATSDRTGLFAFF. CDR3 in DNA: TGTGCCACCAGTGATCGGACAGGGTTATTTGCTTTCTTT.

The chain carries TRBV3-1 (or the pseudogene TRBV3-2) and TRBJ2-5; 10 nucleotides line up with TRBD1. Trimming at V came to 3 bases and at J to 13 bases, leaving 11 bases not matched to a gene. Germline V gene sequence: CDR1 LGHDT, CDR2 YNNKEL (reference sequence). The CDR3 runs to 14 residues. CDR3 DNA: TGTGCCAGCAGCCAGGAAGGGACAGGGGAGAAGAGGTACTTC. Protein: CASSQEGTGEKRYF.

The chain combines TRBV3-1 (or the pseudogene TRBV3-2) with TRBJ2-4, with TRBD2 as a possible D gene (6 bases). Between the trimmed V and J ends, which lost 5 bases and 0 bases, there was a span of 11 bases. This CDR3 is 15 amino acids long. CDR1 is LGHDT and CDR2 is YNNKEL in the germline V gene (reference sequence). The CDR3 coding sequence is TGTGCCAGCAGCTACCGGGACTTAGCCAAAAACATTCAGTACTTC. This sequence encodes CASSYRDLAKNIQYF.

The gene calls are TRBV30 and TRBJ1-1; weak D call: TRBD1 (6 bases). This CDR3 has 16 amino acids. V dropped 2 bases and J dropped 0 bases, with 16 bases sitting between them. Germline lookup yields CDR1 GTSNPN and CDR2 SVGIG (reference sequence). CDR3 sequence: CAWSTPWDIMNTEAFF. DNA for the CDR3: TGTGCCTGGAGTACCCCTTGGGACATTATGAACACTGAAGCTTTCTTT.

A single count supports this clone. This chain connects TRBV6-4 to TRBJ2-3, with TRBD1 identical over 12 bases. Trimming took 8 bases from V and 6 from J; bases not matched to a gene: 12. Germline V gene lookup returns CDR1 MRHNA and CDR2 SNTAGT. The CDR3 length is 16 residues. The CDR3 protein is CASSLGTGGDLDTQYF. CDR3 DNA sequence: TGTGCCAGCTCCCTGGGGACAGGGGGCGACCTGGATACGCAGTATTTT.

This clone has only one observation. The rearrangement uses TRBV5-6 and TRBJ1-1; D unresolved. V gave up 0 bases and J gave up 1 base, with 4 bases separating them. From germline, CDR1 is SGHDT and CDR2 YYEEEE. The CDR3 consists of 13 residues. The CDR3 is CASSLGENTEAFF. CDR3 sequence (DNA): TGTGCCAGCAGCTTGGGAGAGAACACTGAAGCTTTCTTT.

The chain uses TRBV27 and TRBJ1-1; the D is unclear. Germline V gene lookup returns CDR1 MNHEY and CDR2 SMNVEV (reference sequence). The CDR3 totals 13 residues. V was shortened by 5 bases and J by 10 bases, with 17 bases between the two germline ends. CDR3 residues: CASSPLLPRGAFF. The DNA for the CDR3 is TGTGCCAGCAGTCCGCTCCTCCCCCGGGGAGCTTTCTTT.

V gene TRBV30 combines with J gene TRBJ2-1; TRBD2 aligns across 11 bases. CDR3 size: 14 residues. Germline values: CDR1 GTSNPN, CDR2 SVGIG (reference sequence). V was pared by 6 bases and J by 4 bases, with 5 bases of the junction left unmatched. The CDR3 loop is CACTGTSGYNEQFF. The CDR3 DNA follows: TGTGCCTGCACCGGGACTAGCGGTTACAATGAGCAGTTCTTC.

CDR3 amino acids: CASSHGTVLGEQYF. The CDR3 bases are TGTGCCAGCAGCCATGGGACAGTATTAGGCGAGCAGTACTTC. The rearrangement uses TRBV14 and TRBJ2-7, with 7 bases identical to TRBD1. With 3 bases clipped from V and 6 bases from J, the junction kept 8 bases outside the gene matches. This CDR3 comprises 14 residues. Germline V gene lookup returns CDR1 SGHDN and CDR2 FVKESK. Variable domain in full (rest from reference TRBV14 and TRBJ2-7): EAGVTQFPSHSVIEKGQTVTLRCDPISGHDNLYWYRRVMGKEIKFLLHFVKESKQDESGMPNNRFLAERTGGTYSTLKVQPAELEDSGVYFCASSHGTVLGEQYFGPGTRLTVT.

The chain couples TRBV9 to TRBJ1-2; D not resolved. CDR3 size: 14 residues. Per germline, CDR1 SGDLS and CDR2 YYNGEE. Trimming stripped 0 bases from V and 2 bases from J, with 8 bases between. In nucleotides, the CDR3 is TGTGCCAGCAGCGTAGGAGGGATAAACTATGGCTACACCTTC. It is translated as CASSVGGINYGYTF.

In DNA form, the CDR3 reads TGTGCCAGCAGTGACTACAGGGATAACTATGGCTACACCTTC. Residues: CASSDYRDNYGYTF. The rearrangement links TRBV2 to TRBJ1-2; tentative D call: TRBD1 (6 bases). The CDR3 runs to 14 residues. V was clipped by 3 bases and J by 1 base, with 9 bases between them. CDR1 SNHLY and CDR2 FYNNEI come from the germline V gene.

The chain employs TRBV11-2 and TRBJ2-1, with 8 bases that match TRBD2. This CDR3 has 16 amino acids. Germline V gene sequence: CDR1 SGHAT, CDR2 FQNNGV. V shed 1 base and J 1 base; nucleotides not matched to a gene: 3. The CDR3 coding sequence is TGTGCCAGCAGCTTAGCGGGAGGGCTTTCCTACAATGAGCAGTTCTTC. Amino acid sequence: CASSLAGGLSYNEQFF.

V gene TRBV5-4 combines with J gene TRBJ2-2, with D unresolved. The V gene's germline CDR1 is SGHNT and CDR2 YYREEE (reference sequence). The V end lost 1 base, the J end lost 7 bases, and 5 bases lay between the germline ends. The CDR3 is 12 residues long. In DNA form, the CDR3 reads TGTGCCAGCAGCTTGACGGTCGGGGAGCTGTTTTTT. Its translation: CASSLTVGELFF. Full variable domain (outside the CDR3, taken from reference TRBV5-4 and TRBJ2-2): ETGVTQSPTHLIKTRGQQVTLRCSSQSGHNTVSWYQQALGQGPQFIFQYYREEENGRGNFPPRFSGLQFPNYSSELNVNALELDDSALYLCASSLTVGELFFGEGSRLTVL.

V gene TRBV12-3 or TRBV12-4 combines with J gene TRBJ2-5; 7 bases line up with TRBD1. The CDR3 extends over 13 amino acids. Losses at the gene ends were 6 bases for V and 7 bases for J; bases not matched to a gene: 8. The CDR3 region has the DNA TGTGCCAGCAGAGGGACAGTTACGGGGACCCAGTACTTC. Amino acid sequence: CASRGTVTGTQYF.

A word on this clone: This sample includes further DNA sequences coding for the same CDR3. The rearrangement links TRBV10-1 to TRBJ2-7; a weak D match, TRBD2 (5 bases). CDR3 length equals 13 residues. Germline assignment: CDR1 WNHNN and CDR2 SYGVQD (reference sequence). DNA for the CDR3: TGCGCTAGCAGTGACGGGGAGTGGGACGAGCAGTACGTC. Residues: CASSDGEWDEQYV.